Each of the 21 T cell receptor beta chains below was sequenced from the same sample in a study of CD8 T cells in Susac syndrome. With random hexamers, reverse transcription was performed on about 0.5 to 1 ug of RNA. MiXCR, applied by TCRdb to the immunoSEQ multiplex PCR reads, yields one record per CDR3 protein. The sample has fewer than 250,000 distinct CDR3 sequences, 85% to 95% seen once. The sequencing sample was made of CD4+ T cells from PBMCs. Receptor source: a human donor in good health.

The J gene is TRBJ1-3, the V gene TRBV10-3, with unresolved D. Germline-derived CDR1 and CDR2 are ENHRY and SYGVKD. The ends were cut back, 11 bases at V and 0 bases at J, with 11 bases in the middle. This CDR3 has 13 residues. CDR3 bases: TGTGCCGCGCAGGCGTCCTCTGGAAACACCATATATTTT. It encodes CAAQASSGNTIYF.

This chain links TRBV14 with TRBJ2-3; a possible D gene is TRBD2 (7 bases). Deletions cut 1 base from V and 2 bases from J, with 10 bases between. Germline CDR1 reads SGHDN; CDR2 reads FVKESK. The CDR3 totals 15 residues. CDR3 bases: TGTGCCAGCAGCCAAGTCGGGGGGCTCACAGATACGCAGTATTTT. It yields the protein CASSQVGGLTDTQYF.

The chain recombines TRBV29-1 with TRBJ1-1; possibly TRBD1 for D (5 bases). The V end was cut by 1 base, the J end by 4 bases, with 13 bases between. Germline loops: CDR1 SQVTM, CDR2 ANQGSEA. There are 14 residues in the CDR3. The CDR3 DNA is TGCAGCGTTGAAGGGGCAGGGAAGACCACTGAAGCTTTCTTT. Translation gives CSVEGAGKTTEAFF. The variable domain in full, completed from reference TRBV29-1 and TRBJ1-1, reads SAVISQKPSRDICQRGTSLTIQCQVDSQVTMMFWYRQQPGQSLTLIATANQGSEATYESGFVIDKFPISRPNLTFSTLTVSNMSPEDSSIYLCSVEGAGKTTEAFFGQGTRLTVV.

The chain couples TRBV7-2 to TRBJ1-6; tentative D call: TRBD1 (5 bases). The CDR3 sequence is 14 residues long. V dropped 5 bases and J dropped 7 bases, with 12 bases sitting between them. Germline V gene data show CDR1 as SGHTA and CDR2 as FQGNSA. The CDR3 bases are TGTGCCAGCAGCGTACAGGCGGCCAATTCACCCCTCCACTTT. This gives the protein CASSVQAANSPLHF.

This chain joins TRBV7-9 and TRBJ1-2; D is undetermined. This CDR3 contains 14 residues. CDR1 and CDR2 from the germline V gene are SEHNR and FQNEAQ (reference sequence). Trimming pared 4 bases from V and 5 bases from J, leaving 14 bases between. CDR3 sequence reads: CASSSYDGRYGYTF. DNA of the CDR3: TGTGCCAGCAGCTCTTACGACGGACGGTATGGCTACACCTTC.

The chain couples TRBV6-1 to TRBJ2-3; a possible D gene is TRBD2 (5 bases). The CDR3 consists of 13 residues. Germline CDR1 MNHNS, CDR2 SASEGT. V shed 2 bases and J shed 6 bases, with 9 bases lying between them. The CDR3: CASSEPGIDTQYF. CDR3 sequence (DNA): TGTGCCAGCAGTGAACCGGGGATTGATACGCAGTATTTT.

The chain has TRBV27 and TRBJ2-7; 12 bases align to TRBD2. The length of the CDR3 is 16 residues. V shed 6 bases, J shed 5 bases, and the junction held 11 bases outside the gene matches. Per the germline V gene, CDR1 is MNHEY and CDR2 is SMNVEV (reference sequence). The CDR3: CASRLTSGGLMNEQYF. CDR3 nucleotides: TGTGCCAGCAGACTTACTAGCGGGGGGCTGATGAACGAGCAGTACTTC.

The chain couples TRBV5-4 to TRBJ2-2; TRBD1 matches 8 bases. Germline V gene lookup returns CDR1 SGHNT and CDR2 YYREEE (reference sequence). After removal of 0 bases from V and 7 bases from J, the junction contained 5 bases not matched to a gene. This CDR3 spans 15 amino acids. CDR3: CASSLGGQGGGELFF. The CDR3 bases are TGTGCCAGCAGCTTGGGTGGACAGGGTGGCGGGGAGCTGTTTTTT. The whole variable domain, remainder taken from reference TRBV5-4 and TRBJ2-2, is ETGVTQSPTHLIKTRGQQVTLRCSSQSGHNTVSWYQQALGQGPQFIFQYYREEENGRGNFPPRFSGLQFPNYSSELNVNALELDDSALYLCASSLGGQGGGELFFGEGSRLTVL.

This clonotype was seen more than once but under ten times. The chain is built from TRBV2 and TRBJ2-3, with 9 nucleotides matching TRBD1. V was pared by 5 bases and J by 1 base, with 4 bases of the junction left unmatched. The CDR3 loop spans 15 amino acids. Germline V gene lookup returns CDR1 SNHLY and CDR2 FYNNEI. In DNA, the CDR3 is TGTGCCAGCAGTCCCCGGACAGGGGGCACAGATACGCAGTATTTT. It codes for CASSPRTGGTDTQYF.

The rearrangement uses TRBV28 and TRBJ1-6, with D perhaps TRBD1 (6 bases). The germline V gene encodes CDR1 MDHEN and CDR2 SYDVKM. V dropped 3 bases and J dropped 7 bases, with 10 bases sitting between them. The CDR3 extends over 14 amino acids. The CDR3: CASSFRTENSPLHF. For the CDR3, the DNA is TGTGCCAGCAGTTTTAGGACAGAGAATTCACCCCTCCACTTT.

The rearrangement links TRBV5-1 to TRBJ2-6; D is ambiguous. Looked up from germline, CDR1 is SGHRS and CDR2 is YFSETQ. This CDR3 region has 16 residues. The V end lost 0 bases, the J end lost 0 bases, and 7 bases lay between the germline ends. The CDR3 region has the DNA TGCGCCAGCAGCTTGGGGCAGGTCTCTGGGGCCAACGTCCTGACTTTC. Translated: CASSLGQVSGANVLTF.

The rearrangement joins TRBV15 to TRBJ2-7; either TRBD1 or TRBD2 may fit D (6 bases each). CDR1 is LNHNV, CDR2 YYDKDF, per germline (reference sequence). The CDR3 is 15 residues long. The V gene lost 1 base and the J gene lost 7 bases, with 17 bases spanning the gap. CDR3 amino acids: CATSRGGGLTSEQYV. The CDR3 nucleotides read TGTGCCACCAGCAGAGGAGGGGGACTTACATCGGAGCAGTACGTC.

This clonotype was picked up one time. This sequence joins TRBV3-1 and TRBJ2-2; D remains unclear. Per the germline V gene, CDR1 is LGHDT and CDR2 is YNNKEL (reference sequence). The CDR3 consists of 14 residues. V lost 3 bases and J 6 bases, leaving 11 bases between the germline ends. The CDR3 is CASSQYAAAGELFF. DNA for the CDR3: TGTGCCAGCAGCCAGTATGCGGCTGCCGGGGAGCTGTTTTTT.

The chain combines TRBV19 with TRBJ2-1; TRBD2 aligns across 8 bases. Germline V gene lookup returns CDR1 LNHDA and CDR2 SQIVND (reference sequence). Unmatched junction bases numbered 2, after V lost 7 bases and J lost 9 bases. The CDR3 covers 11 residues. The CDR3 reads CASITSGEQFF. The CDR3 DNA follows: TGTGCCAGTATTACTAGCGGTGAGCAGTTCTTC.

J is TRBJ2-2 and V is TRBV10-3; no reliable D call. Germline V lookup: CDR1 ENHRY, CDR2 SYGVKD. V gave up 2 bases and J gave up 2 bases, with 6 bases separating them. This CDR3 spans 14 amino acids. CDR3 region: CAISEPGNTGELFF. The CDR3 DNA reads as TGTGCCATCAGTGAGCCGGGTAACACCGGGGAGCTGTTTTTT.

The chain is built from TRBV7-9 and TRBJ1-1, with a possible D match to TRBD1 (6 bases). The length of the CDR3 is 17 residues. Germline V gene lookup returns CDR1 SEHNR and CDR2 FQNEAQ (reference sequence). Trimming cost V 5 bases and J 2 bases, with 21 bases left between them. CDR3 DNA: TGTGCCAGCAGCCCTAATGCGCTGTCAGGGGCCAACACTGAAGCTTTCTTT. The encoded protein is CASSPNALSGANTEAFF. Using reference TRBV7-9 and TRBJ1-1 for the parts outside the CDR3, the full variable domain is DTGVSQNPRHKITKRGQNVTFRCDPISEHNRLYWYRQTLGQGPEFLTYFQNEAQLEKSRLLSDRFSAERPKGSFSTLEIQRTEQGDSAMYLCASSPNALSGANTEAFFGQGTRLTVV.

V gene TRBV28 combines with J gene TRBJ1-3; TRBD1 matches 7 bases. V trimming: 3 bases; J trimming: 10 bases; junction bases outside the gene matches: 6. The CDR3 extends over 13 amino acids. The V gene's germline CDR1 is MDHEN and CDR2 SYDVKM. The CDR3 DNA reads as TGTGCCAGCAGTTTGGACAGGACCTTTACCATATATTTT. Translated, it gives CASSLDRTFTIYF.

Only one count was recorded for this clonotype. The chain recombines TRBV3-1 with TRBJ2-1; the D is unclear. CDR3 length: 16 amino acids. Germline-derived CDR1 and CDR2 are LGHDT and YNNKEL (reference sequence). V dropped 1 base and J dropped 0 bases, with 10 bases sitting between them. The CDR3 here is CASSQVVGASYNEQFF. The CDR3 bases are TGTGCCAGCAGCCAAGTGGTCGGAGCCTCCTACAATGAGCAGTTCTTC.

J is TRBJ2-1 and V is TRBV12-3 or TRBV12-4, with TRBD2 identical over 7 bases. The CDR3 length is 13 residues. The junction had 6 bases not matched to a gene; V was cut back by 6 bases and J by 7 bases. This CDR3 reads CASRRGGLNEQFF. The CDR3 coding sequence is TGTGCCAGCAGGCGGGGAGGGCTGAATGAGCAGTTCTTC.

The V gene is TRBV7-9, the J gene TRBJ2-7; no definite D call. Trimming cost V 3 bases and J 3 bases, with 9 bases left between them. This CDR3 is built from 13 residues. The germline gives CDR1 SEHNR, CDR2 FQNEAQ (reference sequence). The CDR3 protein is CASSLGGIYEQYV. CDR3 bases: TGTGCCAGCAGCTTGGGCGGTATCTACGAGCAGTACGTC.

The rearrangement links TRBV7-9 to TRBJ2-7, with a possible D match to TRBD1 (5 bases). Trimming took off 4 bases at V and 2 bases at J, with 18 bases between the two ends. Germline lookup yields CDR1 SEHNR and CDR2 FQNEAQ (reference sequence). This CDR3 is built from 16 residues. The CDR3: CASSSPRSTATYEQYF. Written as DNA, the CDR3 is TGTGCCAGCAGCTCTCCCCGCTCGACAGCTACCTACGAGCAGTACTTC.